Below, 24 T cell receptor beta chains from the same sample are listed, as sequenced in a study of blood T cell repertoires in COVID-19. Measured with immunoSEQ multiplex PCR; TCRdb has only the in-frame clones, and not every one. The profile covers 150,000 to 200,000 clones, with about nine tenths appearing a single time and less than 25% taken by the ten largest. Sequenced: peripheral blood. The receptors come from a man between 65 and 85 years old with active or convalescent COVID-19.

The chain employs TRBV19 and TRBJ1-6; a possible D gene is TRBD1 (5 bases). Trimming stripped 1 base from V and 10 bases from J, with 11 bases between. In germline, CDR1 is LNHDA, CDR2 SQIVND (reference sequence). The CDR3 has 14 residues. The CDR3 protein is CASSIGAQGSPLHF. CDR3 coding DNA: TGTGCCAGTAGTATAGGGGCCCAGGGATCACCCCTCCACTTT.

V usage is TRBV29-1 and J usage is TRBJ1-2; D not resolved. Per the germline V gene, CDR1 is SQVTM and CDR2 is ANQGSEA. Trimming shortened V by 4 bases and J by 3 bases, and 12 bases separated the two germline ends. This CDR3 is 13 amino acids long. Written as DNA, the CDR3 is TGCAGCGTTGGGGAGGGCAGTCACTATGGCTACACCTTC. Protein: CSVGEGSHYGYTF.

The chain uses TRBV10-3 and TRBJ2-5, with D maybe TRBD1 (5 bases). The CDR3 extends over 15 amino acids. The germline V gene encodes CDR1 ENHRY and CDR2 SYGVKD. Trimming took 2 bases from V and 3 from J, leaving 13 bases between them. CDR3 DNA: TGTGCCATCAGTGAGCCTCAGCAGGGAAAAGAGACCCAGTACTTC. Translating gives CAISEPQQGKETQYF.

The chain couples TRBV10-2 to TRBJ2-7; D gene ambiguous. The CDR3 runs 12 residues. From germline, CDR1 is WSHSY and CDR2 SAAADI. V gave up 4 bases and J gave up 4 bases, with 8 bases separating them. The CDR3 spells CASSASSYEQYF. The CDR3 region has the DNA TGCGCCAGCAGTGCGTCCAGTTACGAGCAGTACTTC.

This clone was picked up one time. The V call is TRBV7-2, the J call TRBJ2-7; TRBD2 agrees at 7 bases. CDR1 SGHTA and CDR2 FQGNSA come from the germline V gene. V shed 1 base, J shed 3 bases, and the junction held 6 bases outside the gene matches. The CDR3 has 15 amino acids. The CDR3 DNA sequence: TGTGCCAGCAGCTTAGATCCGGGAGGAGGCTACGAGCAGTACTTC. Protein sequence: CASSLDPGGGYEQYF.

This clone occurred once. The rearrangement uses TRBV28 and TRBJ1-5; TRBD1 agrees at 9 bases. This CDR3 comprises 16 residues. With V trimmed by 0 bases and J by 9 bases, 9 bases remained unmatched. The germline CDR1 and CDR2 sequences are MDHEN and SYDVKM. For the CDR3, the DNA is TGTGCCAGCAGTTTATGGGGGACAGGGAGCATAGGGCCCCAGCATTTT. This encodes CASSLWGTGSIGPQHF. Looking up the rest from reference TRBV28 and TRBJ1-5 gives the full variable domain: DVKVTQSSRYLVKRTGEKVFLECVQDMDHENMFWYRQDPGLGLRLIYFSYDVKMKEKGDIPEGYSVSREKKERFSLILESASTNQTSMYLCASSLWGTGSIGPQHFGDGTRLSIL.

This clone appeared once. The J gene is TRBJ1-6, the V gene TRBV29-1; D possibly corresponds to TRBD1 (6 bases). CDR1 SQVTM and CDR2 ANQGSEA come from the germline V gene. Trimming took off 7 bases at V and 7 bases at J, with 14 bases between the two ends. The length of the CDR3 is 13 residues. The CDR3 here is CSGSQGLNSPLHF. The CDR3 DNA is TGCAGCGGCTCACAGGGTCTCAATTCACCCCTCCACTTT.

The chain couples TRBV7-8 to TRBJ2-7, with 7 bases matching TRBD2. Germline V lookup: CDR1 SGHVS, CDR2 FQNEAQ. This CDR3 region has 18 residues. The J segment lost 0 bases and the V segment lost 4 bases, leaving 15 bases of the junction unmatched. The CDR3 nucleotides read TGTGCCAGCAGCTCCCCTCGTGGCCTAGCGGATCCCTCCTACGAGCAGTACTTC. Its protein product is CASSSPRGLADPSYEQYF.

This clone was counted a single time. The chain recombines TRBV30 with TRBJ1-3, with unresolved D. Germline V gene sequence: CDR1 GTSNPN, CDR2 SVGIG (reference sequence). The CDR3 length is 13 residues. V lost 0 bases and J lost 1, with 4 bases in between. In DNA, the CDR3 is TGTGCCTGGAGTGTCTTATCTGGAAACACCATATATTTT. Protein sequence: CAWSVLSGNTIYF.

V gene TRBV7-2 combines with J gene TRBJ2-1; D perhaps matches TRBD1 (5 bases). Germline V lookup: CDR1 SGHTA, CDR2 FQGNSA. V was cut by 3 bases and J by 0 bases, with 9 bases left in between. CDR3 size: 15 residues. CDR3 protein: CASSLGPASYNEQFF. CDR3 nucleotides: TGTGCCAGCAGCTTGGGGCCAGCCTCCTACAATGAGCAGTTCTTC.

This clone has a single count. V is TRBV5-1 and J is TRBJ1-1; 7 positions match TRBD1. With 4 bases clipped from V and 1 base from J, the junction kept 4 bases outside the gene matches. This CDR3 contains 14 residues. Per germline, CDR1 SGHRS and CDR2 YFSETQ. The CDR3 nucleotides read TGCGCCAGCAGCGCTCGACAGGGGAACACTGAAGCTTTCTTT. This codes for CASSARQGNTEAFF.

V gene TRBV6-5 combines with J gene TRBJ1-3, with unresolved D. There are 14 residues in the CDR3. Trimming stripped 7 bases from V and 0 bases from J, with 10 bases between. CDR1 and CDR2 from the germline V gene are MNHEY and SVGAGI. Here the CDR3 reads CASIEGASGNTIYF. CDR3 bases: TGTGCCAGCATCGAGGGAGCCTCTGGAAACACCATATATTTT.

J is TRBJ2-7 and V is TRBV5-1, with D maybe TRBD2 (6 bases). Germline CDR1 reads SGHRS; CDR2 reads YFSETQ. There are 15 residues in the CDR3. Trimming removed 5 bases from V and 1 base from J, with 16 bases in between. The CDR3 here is CASREFSRGSYEQYF. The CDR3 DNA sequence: TGCGCCAGCAGGGAGTTCAGCCGGGGGTCCTACGAGCAGTACTTC.

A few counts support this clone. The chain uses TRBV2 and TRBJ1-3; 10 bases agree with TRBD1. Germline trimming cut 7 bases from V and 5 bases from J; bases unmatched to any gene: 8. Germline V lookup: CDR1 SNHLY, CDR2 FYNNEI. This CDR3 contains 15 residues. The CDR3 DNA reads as TGTGCCAGCACTGTCCGGGACAGGGGTAGAAACACCATATATTTT. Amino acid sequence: CASTVRDRGRNTIYF.

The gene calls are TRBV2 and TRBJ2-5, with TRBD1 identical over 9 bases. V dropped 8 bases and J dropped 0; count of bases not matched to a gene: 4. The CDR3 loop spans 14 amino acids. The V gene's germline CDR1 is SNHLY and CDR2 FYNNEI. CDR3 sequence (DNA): TGTGCCAGCGGCCGGGACAGGGACCAAGAGACCCAGTACTTC. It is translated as CASGRDRDQETQYF.

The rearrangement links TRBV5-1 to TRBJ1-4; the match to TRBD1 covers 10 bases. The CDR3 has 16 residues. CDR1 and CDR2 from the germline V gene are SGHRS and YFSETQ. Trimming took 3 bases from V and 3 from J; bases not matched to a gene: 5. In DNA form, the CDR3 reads TGCGCCAGCAGCTCAGGACAGGGGGGATCTAATGAAAAACTGTTTTTT. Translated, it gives CASSSGQGGSNEKLFF.

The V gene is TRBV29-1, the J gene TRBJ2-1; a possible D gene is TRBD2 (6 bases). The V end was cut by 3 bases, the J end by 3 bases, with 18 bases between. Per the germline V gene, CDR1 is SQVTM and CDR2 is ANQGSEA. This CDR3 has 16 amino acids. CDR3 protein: CSVEGGKNTNYNEQFF. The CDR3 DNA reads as TGCAGCGTTGAGGGGGGAAAAAACACTAACTACAATGAGCAGTTCTTC.

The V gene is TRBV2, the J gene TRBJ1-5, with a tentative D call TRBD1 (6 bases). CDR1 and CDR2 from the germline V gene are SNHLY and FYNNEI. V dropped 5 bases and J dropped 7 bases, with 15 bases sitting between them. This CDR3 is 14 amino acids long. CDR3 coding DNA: TGTGCCAGCAGTAACAGGGAGAGAAGGCAGCCCCAGCATTTT. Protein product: CASSNRERRQPQHF.

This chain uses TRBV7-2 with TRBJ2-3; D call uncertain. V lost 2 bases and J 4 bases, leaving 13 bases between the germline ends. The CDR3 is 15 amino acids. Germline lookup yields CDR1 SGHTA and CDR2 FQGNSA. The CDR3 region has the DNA TGTGCCAGCAGCTTAAATGCGGTAGTTGCAGATACGCAGTATTTT. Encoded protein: CASSLNAVVADTQYF.

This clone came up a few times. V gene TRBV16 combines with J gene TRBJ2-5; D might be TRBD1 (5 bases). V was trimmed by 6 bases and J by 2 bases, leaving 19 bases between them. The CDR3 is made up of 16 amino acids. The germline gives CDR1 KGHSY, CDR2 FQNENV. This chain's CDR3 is CASSHHQKGIQETQYF. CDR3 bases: TGTGCCAGCAGTCATCATCAAAAGGGGATACAAGAGACCCAGTACTTC. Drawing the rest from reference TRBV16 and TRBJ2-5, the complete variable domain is GEEVAQTPKHLVRGEGQKAKLYCAPIKGHSYVFWYQQVLKNEFKFLISFQNENVFDETGMPKERFSAKCLPNSPCSLEIQATKLEDSAVYFCASSHHQKGIQETQYFGPGTRLLVL.

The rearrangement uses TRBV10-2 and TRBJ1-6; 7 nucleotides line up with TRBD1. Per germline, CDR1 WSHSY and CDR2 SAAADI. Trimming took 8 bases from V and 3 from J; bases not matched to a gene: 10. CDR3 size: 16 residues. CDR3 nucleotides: TGCGCCAGCCGTCACCCCGACAGGGTCTATAATTCACCCCTCCACTTT. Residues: CASRHPDRVYNSPLHF.

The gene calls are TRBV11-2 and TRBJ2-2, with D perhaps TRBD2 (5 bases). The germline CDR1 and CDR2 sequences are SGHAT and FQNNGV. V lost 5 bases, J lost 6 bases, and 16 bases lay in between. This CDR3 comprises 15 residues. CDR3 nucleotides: TGTGCCAGCAGCCCAAGGACTGCCCGATCCGGGGAGCTGTTTTTT. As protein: CASSPRTARSGELFF.

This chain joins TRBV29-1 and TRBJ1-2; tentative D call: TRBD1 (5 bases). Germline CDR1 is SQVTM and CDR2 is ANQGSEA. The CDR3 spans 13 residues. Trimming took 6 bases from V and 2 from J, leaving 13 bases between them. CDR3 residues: CSVEGTANYGYTF. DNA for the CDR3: TGCAGCGTGGAGGGGACGGCAAACTATGGCTACACCTTC.

CDR3 loop: CATQGGPGELFF. In DNA, the CDR3 is TGTGCCACCCAGGGGGGCCCCGGGGAGCTGTTTTTT. V is TRBV27 and J is TRBJ2-2; weak D call: TRBD1 (7 bases). Germline V gene lookup returns CDR1 MNHEY and CDR2 SMNVEV (reference sequence). The CDR3 has 12 amino acids. V lost 10 bases and J lost 6, with 12 bases in between.